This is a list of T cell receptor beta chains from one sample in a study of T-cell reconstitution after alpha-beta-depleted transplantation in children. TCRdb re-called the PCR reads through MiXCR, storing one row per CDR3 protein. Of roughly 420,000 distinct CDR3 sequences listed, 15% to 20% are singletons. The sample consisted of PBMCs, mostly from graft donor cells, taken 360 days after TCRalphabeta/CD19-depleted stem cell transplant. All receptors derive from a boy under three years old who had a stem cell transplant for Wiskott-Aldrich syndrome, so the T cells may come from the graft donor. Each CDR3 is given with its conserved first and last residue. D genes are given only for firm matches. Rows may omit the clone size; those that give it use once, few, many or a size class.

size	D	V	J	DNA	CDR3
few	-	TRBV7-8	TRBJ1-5	TGTGCCAGCAGCTTAGAATGGTATAGCAATCAGCCCCAGCATTTT	CASSLEWYSNQPQHF
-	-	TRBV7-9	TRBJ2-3	TGTGCCATCATCGTCGAGGGATGGAGCACAGATACGCAGTATTTT	CAIIVEGWSTDTQYF
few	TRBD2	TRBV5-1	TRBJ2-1	TGCGCCAGCAGCTTGGGGACTAGCGGGGGGCTCGAGCAGTTCTTC	CASSLGTSGGLEQFF
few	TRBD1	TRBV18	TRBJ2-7	TGTGCCAGCTCATCCGGGACAGGGCTCCGCTACGAGCAGTACTTC	CASSSGTGLRYEQYF
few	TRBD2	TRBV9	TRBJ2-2	TGTGCCAGCAGCGCCGGGACTAGCGGGAGGAACACCGGGGAGCTGTTTTTT	CASSAGTSGRNTGELFF
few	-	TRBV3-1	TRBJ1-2	TGTGCCAGCAGCCTAGGCTCCCAGACCTATGGCTACACCTTC	CASSLGSQTYGYTF
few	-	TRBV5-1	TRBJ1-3	TGCGCCAGCAGCTTCGGGACATTGAGCTCTGGAAACACCATATATTTT	CASSFGTLSSGNTIYF
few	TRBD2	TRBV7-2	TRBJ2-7	TGTGCCAGCAGCTTAACGGGGGGGCTGAACGAGCAGTACTTC	CASSLTGGLNEQYF
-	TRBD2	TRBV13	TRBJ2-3	TGTGCCAGCAGCTCACTAGCGGGGGGGCCTGGAGATACGCAGTATTTT	CASSSLAGGPGDTQYF
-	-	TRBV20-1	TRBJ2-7	TGCAGTGCTAGTCTGGCAGGGGGGAGGCACGAGCAGTACTTC	CSASLAGGRHEQYF
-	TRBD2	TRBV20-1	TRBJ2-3	TGCAGTGCCACCGGGACTAGCGGGAGAGTGTCAGATACGCAGTATTTT	CSATGTSGRVSDTQYF
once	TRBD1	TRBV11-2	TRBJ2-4	TGTGCCAGCAGCTTAGGCCCGAGACAGGGTCTAGCCAAAAACATTCAGTACTTC	CASSLGPRQGLAKNIQYF
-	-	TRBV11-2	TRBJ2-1	TGTGCCAGCAGCTCCAGGACTATTTCCTACAATGAGCAGTTCTTC	CASSSRTISYNEQFF
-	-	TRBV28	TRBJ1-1	TGTGCCAGCAGGGAGAGGGGGGGCAACACTGAAGCTTTCTTT	CASRERGGNTEAFF
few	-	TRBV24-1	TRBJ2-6	TGTGCCACCAGTGATTGGGGAACTGGGGCCAACGTCCTGACTTTC	CATSDWGTGANVLTF
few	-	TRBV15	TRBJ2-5	TGTGCCACCAGCAGAGTTAAGGGCCAACCAAGGAGAGAGACCCAGTACTTC	CATSRVKGQPRRETQYF
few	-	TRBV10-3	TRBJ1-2	TGTGCCATCATGACGGGGCGGAGTAATGGCTACACCTTC	CAIMTGRSNGYTF
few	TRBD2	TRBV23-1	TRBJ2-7	TGCGCCAGCGGGACTAGCGGAACCTACGAGCAGTACTTC	CASGTSGTYEQYF
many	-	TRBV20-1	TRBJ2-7	TGCAGTGCTAGAGATTCCTACGAGCAGTACTTC	CSARDSYEQYF
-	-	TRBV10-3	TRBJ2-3	TGTGCCGTCAGTCGGGGGAGATACCCAGATACGCAGTATTTT	CAVSRGRYPDTQYF
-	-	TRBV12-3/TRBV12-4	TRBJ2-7	TGTGCCAGCAGTTTTAACAGTCTTTCCTACGAGCAGTACTTC	CASSFNSLSYEQYF
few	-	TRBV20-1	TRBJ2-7	TGCAGTGCTAGAAGACGGCAGAATAACTACGAGCAGTACTTC	CSARRRQNNYEQYF
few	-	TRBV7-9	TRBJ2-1	TGTGCCAGCAGGAGACAGGCCTACAATGAGCAGTTCTTC	CASRRQAYNEQFF
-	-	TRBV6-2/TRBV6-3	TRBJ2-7	TGTGCCAGCAGAATCAGGGGGGGCCTTGAGTCCTACGAGCAGTACTTC	CASRIRGGLESYEQYF
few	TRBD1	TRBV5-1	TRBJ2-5	TGCGCCAGCAGCTCGGGGACAGGCCCCCCAGAGACCCAGTACTTC	CASSSGTGPPETQYF
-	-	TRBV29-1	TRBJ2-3	TGCAGCGTTGACGGCTTTGGAGTAGATACGCAGTATTTT	CSVDGFGVDTQYF